This T cell receptor beta chain comes out of a study of T cell repertoires in cytomegalovirus infection. Study information: Both a matching HLA type and CMV infection were indicated by public TCR beta signatures.

Study-level findings and limits: Within the response measured ex vivo, HLA-C-restricted CMV-specific TCR beta clonotypes were dominant.

Points on this clonotype: Its antigen remains unknown. With a much larger clone just one base away, this may be a read error.

The germline CDR1 and CDR2 sequences are LNHDA and SQIVND (reference sequence). CDR3 length equals 15 residues. Trimming left V 3 bases short and J 4 bases short, with 13 bases between. TCRdb redid the calling of the reads with MiXCR, one entry per CDR3 protein. The repertoire holds nearly 450,000 distinct CDR3 sequences, with under 40% as singletons. Sequencing input: PBMCs. The chain links TRBV19 to TRBJ2-1; D remains ambiguous. This clonotype was sampled from a human donor in good health (CMV status not recorded). Some clones in this sample may be carry-over from other donors' samples. The CDR3 is CASSMSPLLYNEQFF. The CDR3 DNA follows: TGTGCCAGTAGTATGTCACCCTTGTTGTACAATGAGCAGTTCTTC.